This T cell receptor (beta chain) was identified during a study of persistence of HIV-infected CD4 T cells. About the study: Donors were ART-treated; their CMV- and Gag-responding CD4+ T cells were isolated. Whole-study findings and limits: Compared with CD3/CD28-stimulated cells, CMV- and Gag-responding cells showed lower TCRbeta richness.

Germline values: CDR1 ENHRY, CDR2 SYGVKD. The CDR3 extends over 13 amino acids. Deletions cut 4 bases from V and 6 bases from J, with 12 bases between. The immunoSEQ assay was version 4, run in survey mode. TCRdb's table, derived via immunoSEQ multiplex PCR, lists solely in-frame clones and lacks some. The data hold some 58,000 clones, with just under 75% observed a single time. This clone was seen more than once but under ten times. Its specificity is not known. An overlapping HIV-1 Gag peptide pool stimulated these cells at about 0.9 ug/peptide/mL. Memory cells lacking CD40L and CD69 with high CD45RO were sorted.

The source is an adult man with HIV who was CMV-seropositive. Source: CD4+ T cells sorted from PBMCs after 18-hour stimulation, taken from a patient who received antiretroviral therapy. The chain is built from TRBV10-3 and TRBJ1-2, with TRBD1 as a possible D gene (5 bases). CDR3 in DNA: TGTGCCATCAGTGTCAGGGCTGAAAATGGCTACACCTTC. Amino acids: CAISVRAENGYTF.